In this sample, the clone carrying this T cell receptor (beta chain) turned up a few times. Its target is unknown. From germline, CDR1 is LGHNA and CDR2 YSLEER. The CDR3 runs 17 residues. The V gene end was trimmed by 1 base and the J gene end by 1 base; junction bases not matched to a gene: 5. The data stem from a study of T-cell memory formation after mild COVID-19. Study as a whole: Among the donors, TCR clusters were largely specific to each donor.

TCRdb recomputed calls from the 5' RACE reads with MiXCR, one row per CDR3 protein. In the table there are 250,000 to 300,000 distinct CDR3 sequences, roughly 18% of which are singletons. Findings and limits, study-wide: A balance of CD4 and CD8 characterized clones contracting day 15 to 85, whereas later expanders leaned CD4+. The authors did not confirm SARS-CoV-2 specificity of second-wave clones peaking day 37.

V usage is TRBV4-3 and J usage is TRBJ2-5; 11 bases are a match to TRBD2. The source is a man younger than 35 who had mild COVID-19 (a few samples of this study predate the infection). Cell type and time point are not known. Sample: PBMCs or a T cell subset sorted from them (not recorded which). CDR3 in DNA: TGCGCCAGCAGCCAAGTTACTAGCGGGGGTGCCCAAGAGACCCAGTACTTC. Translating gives CASSQVTSGGAQETQYF.